The 12 T cell receptor beta chains below come from one sample, sequenced in a study of blood T cell repertoires in COVID-19 (dated by TCRdb to between 2020 and 2021). Library generation was performed with the immunoSEQ multiplex PCR assay. The immuneACCESS repertoire file appears here via TCRdb, limited to in-frame rearrangements. These files lack a portion of the clones; in checked studies, under half of the deficit traces to unresolved V genes, and the cause of the others is not known. Counted in this sample were some 320,000 clones; more than 70% of them appeared once. About 5.7% of the sample lies in the top ten. Source material: PBMCs or T cells enriched from blood (not recorded which). All receptors derive from a woman in her thirties who had recovered from COVID-19.

This chain uses TRBV6-5 with TRBJ2-7, with 7 bases aligning to TRBD1. The CDR3 extends over 13 amino acids. The V gene end was trimmed by 10 bases and the J gene end by 5 bases; junction bases not matched to a gene: 11. Germline CDR1 and CDR2: MNHEY and SVGAGI. CDR3 in DNA: TGTGCCACCATGACAGGGATGGTCCACGAGCAGTACTTC. It yields the protein CATMTGMVHEQYF.

Only one count was recorded for this clone. This sequence joins TRBV19 and TRBJ1-5, with D possibly TRBD1 on 6 matching bases. The CDR3 loop spans 13 amino acids. Deletions cut 9 bases from V and 4 bases from J, with 13 bases between. Per the germline V gene, CDR1 is LNHDA and CDR2 is SQIVND (reference sequence). CDR3 sequence reads: CASRHRANQPQHF. The CDR3 region has the DNA TGTGCCAGCCGACACAGGGCGAATCAGCCCCAGCATTTT.

This chain joins TRBV30 and TRBJ1-2; 8 bases align to TRBD1. J was trimmed by 4 bases and V by 4 bases; bases with no gene match: 5. CDR1 is GTSNPN and CDR2 is SVGIG in the germline V gene (reference sequence). This CDR3 is built from 13 residues. Here the CDR3 DNA reads TGTGCCTGGAAGTATGACAGGGGCTATGGCTACACCTTC. Protein product: CAWKYDRGYGYTF.

The J gene is TRBJ1-1, the V gene TRBV18; unclear D gene. Trimming cost V 6 bases and J 5 bases, with 13 bases left between them. This CDR3 spans 13 amino acids. CDR1 and CDR2 from the germline V gene are KGHSH and LQKENI. The CDR3 loop reads CASSPAFGTEAFF. DNA for the CDR3: TGTGCCAGCTCCCCCGCGTTCGGGACTGAAGCTTTCTTT.

This clone occurred a few times. This chain links TRBV2 with TRBJ1-1; D gene uncertain. The CDR3 covers 12 residues. Germline-derived CDR1 and CDR2 are SNHLY and FYNNEI. V was trimmed by 11 bases and J by 4 bases, leaving 14 bases between them. DNA of the CDR3: TGTGCCGGAGAAGAGGTGGGCACTGAAGCTTTCTTT. It codes for CAGEEVGTEAFF.

This clone appeared a few times. V is TRBV5-4 and J is TRBJ1-6; weak D call: TRBD1 (5 bases). CDR1 and CDR2 from the germline V gene are SGHNT and YYREEE (reference sequence). CDR3 length: 13 amino acids. V was cut by 3 bases and J by 12 bases, with 13 bases left in between. CDR3 in DNA: TGTGCCAGCAGCTCGCAGGGTTGGGAACCCCTCCACTTT. Its translation is CASSSQGWEPLHF.

This sequence joins TRBV23-1 and TRBJ2-1; the D gene is possibly TRBD1 (5 bases). TRBV23-1 is an ORF; its function is uncertain. This CDR3 region has 13 residues. V was trimmed by 3 bases and J by 9 bases, leaving 12 bases between them. In DNA, the CDR3 is TGCGCCAGCAGTCAGGCCGACAGTATTGAGCAGTTCTTC. Protein sequence: CASSQADSIEQFF.

This chain joins TRBV5-1 and TRBJ1-1; 7 bases agree with TRBD1. There are 14 residues in the CDR3. Germline CDR1 is SGHRS and CDR2 is YFSETQ. V trimming: 6 bases; J trimming: 4 bases; junction bases outside the gene matches: 9. The DNA of the CDR3 is TGCGCCAGCACCGATTTATCAGGGGGCACTGAAGCTTTCTTT. It specifies CASTDLSGGTEAFF.

V and J are TRBV5-6 and TRBJ2-7; TRBD1 agrees at 8 bases. This CDR3 contains 14 residues. The V segment lost 0 bases and the J segment 6 bases; nucleotides outside the gene matches: 5. The V gene's germline CDR1 is SGHDT and CDR2 YYEEEE. The CDR3 bases are TGTGCCAGCAGCTTGGGCCAGGGGGCCGTCGAGCAGTACTTC. This sequence encodes CASSLGQGAVEQYF. The whole variable domain, filled in from reference TRBV5-6 and TRBJ2-7, reads DAGVTQSPTHLIKTRGQQVTLRCSPKSGHDTVSWYQQALGQGPQFIFQYYEEEERQRGNFPDRFSGHQFPNYSSELNVNALLLGDSALYLCASSLGQGAVEQYFGPGTRLTVT.

The chain employs TRBV5-1 and TRBJ1-1, with no clear D. The CDR3 totals 15 residues. CDR1 is SGHRS, CDR2 YFSETQ, per germline. Trimming left V 1 base short and J 3 bases short, with 13 bases between. The CDR3: CASSLRAGRDTEAFF. The CDR3 DNA is TGCGCCAGCAGCTTGAGAGCGGGTAGGGACACTGAAGCTTTCTTT.

This clone was observed a single time. This chain connects TRBV6-2 or TRBV6-3 to TRBJ2-7, with D possibly matching TRBD2 (5 bases). Germline V gives CDR1 MNHEY, CDR2 SVGEGT. V was pared by 6 bases and J by 7 bases, with 19 bases between. This CDR3 region has 14 residues. The CDR3 reads CASSPARGSWEQYF. CDR3 nucleotide sequence: TGTGCCAGCAGCCCCGCTCGGGGATCTTGGGAGCAGTACTTC.

The gene calls are TRBV12-3 or TRBV12-4 and TRBJ2-1; 9 bases are a match to TRBD2. CDR3 length: 13 amino acids. With V trimmed by 5 bases and J by 6 bases, 2 bases remained unmatched. The CDR3 DNA reads as TGTGCCAGCAGTCAGACTAGCGGCAATGAGCAGTTCTTC. It codes for CASSQTSGNEQFF.